One and the same sample provided the 4 T cell receptor beta chains below, sequenced in a study of blood T cells in healthy people across ages. Through a sample-barcoded 5' primer and a J-beta primer mix, a second PCR was run for about 6 to 11 cycles. TCRdb called the 5' RACE reads again in MiXCR, with one record for every CDR3 protein. This table holds 650,000 to 1,000,000 distinct CDR3 sequences, 35% to 40% found once. The sequencing sample was made of blood. All receptors come from a man between 18 and 35 years old in good health.

Only a few counts were recorded for this clonotype. The V and J genes are TRBV18 and TRBJ2-5; D unclear. Between the trimmed V and J ends, which lost 5 bases and 1 base, there was a span of 17 bases. In germline, CDR1 is KGHSH, CDR2 LQKENI. This CDR3 region has 16 residues. DNA for the CDR3: TGTGCCAGCTCATCCACCACTATAGACGGCCAAGAGACCCAGTACTTC. The encoded protein is CASSSTTIDGQETQYF.

In nucleotides, the CDR3 is TGTGCCAGCAGCTTAATTACAGGAGACTACGAGCAGTACTTC. Protein sequence: CASSLITGDYEQYF. The V gene is TRBV7-2, the J gene TRBJ2-4; maybe TRBD1 (5 bases). The last part of the DNA fits TRBJ2-7 better; the J call may be wrong. The CDR3 has 14 residues. Germline lookup yields CDR1 SGHTA and CDR2 FQGNSA.

This clonotype was counted many times. The chain employs TRBV20-1 and TRBJ2-7; 7 bases are a match to TRBD1. This CDR3 spans 13 amino acids. CDR1 is DFQATT and CDR2 is SNEGSKA in the germline V gene (reference sequence). V shed 0 bases, J shed 4 bases, and the junction held 3 bases outside the gene matches. The CDR3 nucleotides read TGCAGTGCTAGAGATAGGGACAGATACGAGCAGTACTTC. Protein sequence: CSARDRDRYEQYF.

A few counts support this clonotype. The chain has TRBV20-1 and TRBJ2-5; a possible D gene is TRBD1 (5 bases). The germline gives CDR1 DFQATT, CDR2 SNEGSKA (reference sequence). The CDR3 is 13 amino acids. V gave up 6 bases and J gave up 3 bases, with 14 bases separating them. CDR3 in amino acids: CSADLSGKETQYF. The DNA of the CDR3 is TGCAGTGCAGACCTCTCAGGGAAAGAGACCCAGTACTTC.